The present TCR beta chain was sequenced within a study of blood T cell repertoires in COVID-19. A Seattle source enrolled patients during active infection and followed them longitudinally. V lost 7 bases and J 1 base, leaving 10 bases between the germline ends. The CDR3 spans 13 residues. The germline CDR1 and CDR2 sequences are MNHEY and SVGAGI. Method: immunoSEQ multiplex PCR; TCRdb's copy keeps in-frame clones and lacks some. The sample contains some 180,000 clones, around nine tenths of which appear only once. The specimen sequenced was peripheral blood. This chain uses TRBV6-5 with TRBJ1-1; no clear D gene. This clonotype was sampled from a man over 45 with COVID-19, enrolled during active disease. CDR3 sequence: CASTERENTEAFF. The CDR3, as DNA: TGTGCCAGCACCGAAAGAGAGAACACTGAAGCTTTCTTT.